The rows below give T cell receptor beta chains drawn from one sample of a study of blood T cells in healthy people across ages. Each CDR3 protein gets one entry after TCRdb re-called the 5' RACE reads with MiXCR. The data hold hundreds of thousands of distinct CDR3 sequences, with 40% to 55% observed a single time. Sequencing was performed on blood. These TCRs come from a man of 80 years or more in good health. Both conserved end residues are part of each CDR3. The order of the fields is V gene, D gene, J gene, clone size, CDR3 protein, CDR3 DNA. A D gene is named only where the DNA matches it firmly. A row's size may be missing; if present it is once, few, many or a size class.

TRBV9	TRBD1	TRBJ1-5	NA	CASSGDSSNQPQHF	TGTGCCAGCAGCGGGGACAGTTCCAATCAGCCCCAGCATTTT
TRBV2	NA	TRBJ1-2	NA	CASRALFGNNYGYTF	TGTGCCAGCAGGGCATTATTCGGTAATAACTATGGCTACACCTTC
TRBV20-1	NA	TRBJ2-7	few	CSAQKAQIDYEQYF	TGCAGTGCCCAGAAGGCTCAGATTGACTACGAGCAGTACTTC
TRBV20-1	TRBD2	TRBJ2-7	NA	CSALVALAGSSYEQYF	TGCAGTGCTTTAGTGGCTCTAGCGGGGAGCTCCTACGAGCAGTACTTC
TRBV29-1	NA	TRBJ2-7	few	CSVEKGPSYEQYF	TGCAGCGTTGAAAAGGGTCCCTCCTACGAGCAGTACTTC
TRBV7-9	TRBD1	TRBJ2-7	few	CASSPNRGHYEQYF	TGTGCCAGCAGTCCTAACAGGGGGCACTACGAGCAGTACTTC
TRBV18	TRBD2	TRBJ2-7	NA	CASSPSIQREREQYF	TGTGCCAGCTCACCATCGATCCAGCGGGAGCGCGAGCAGTACTTC
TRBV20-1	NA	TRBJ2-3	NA	CSASLPGRDTDTQYF	TGCAGTGCTAGTTTACCAGGACGTGACACAGATACGCAGTATTTT
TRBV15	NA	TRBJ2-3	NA	CATSRDPNLDTQYF	TGTGCCACCAGCAGAGATCCCAATCTGGATACGCAGTATTTT
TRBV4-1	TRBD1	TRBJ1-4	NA	CASSQDWGQGWEKLFF	TGCGCCAGCAGCCAAGATTGGGGACAGGGATGGGAAAAACTGTTTTTT
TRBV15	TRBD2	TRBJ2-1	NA	CATSRDRLAGAFEQFF	TGTGCCACCAGCAGAGATAGGCTAGCGGGAGCCTTTGAGCAGTTCTTC
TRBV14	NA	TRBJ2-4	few	CASSPTRGGDIQYF	TGTGCCAGCAGCCCTACTAGGGGTGGGGACATTCAGTACTTC
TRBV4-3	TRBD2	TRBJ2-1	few	CASSQFPPSGEGRGEQFF	TGCGCCAGCAGCCAATTTCCCCCTTCGGGGGAGGGCCGAGGTGAGCAGTTCTTC
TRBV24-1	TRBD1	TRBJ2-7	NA	CATSDPTGERGEQYF	TGTGCCACCAGTGATCCTACAGGGGAGAGAGGCGAGCAGTACTTC
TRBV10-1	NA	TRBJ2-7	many	CASSDSGPYEQYF	TGCGCCAGCAGTGATAGCGGACCCTACGAGCAGTACTTC
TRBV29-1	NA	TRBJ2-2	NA	CSLRDGGELFF	TGCAGCCTCCGGGACGGCGGGGAGCTGTTTTTT
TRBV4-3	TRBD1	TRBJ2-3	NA	CASSQNRGMTSTDTQYF	TGCGCCAGCAGCCAGAACAGGGGGATGACTAGCACAGATACGCAGTATTTT
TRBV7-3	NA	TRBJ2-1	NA	CASSANVGNEQFF	TGTGCCAGCAGCGCCAACGTTGGCAATGAGCAGTTCTTC
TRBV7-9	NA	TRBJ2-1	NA	CASSLMDSEQFF	TGTGCCAGCAGCTTAATGGACAGTGAGCAGTTCTTC
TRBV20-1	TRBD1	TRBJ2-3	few	CSALRDRGTDTQYF	TGCAGTGCGCTCCGGGACAGGGGGACAGATACGCAGTATTTT
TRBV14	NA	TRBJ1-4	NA	CASSQDLKRNEKLFF	TGTGCCAGCAGCCAAGATCTAAAACGGAATGAAAAACTGTTTTTT
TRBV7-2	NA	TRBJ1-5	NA	CASSLTPVGGDQPQHF	TGTGCCAGCAGCTTAACTCCCGTAGGGGGGGATCAGCCCCAGCATTTT
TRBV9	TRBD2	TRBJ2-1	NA	CASSVGGTSGPNEQFF	TGTGCCAGCAGCGTCGGCGGGACTAGCGGGCCGAATGAGCAGTTCTTC
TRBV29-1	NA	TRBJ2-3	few	CSVEITGTDTQYF	TGCAGCGTTGAAATTACAGGCACAGATACGCAGTATTTT
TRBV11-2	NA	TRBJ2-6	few	CASSSGTNSGANVLTF	TGTGCCAGCAGCTCCGGGACGAACTCTGGGGCCAACGTCCTGACTTTC
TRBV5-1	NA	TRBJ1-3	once	CASSPTGDSGNTIYF	TGCGCCAGCAGCCCAACAGGCGACTCTGGAAACACCATATATTTT
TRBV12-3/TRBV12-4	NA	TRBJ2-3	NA	CASSLVFGGAGRTDTQYF	TGTGCCAGCAGTTTGGTCTTCGGGGGAGCGGGTCGCACAGATACGCAGTATTTT
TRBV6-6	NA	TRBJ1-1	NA	CASSYSAMNTEAFF	TGTGCCAGCAGTTACTCGGCCATGAACACTGAAGCTTTCTTT
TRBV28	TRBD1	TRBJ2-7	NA	CASSLPGTGLYEQYF	TGTGCCAGCAGTTTACCCGGGACAGGGTTATACGAGCAGTACTTC
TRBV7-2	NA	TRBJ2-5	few	CASSLGGPETQYF	TGTGCCAGCAGCTTAGGGGGGCCGGAGACCCAGTACTTC
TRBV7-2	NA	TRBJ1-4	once	CASSLANFRMANERLFF	TGTGCCAGCAGCTTAGCGAATTTCAGGATGGCTAATGAAAGACTGTTTTTT
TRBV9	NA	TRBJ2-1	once	CASSELGVLAYNEQFF	TGTGCCAGCAGCGAACTGGGGGTATTAGCCTACAATGAGCAGTTCTTC
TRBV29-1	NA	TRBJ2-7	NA	CSVDLAGPLDNEQYF	TGCAGCGTTGACCTCGCGGGACCCCTCGACAATGAGCAGTACTTC
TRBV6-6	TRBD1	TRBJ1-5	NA	CASQRTGPDQPQHF	TGTGCCAGCCAGAGGACAGGCCCGGATCAGCCCCAGCATTTT
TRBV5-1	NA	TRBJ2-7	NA	CASKIGGDYEQYF	TGCGCCAGCAAAATAGGGGGGGACTACGAGCAGTACTTC
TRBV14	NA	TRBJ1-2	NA	CASSQGIGGNGYTF	TGTGCCAGCAGCCAAGGCATAGGGGGAAATGGCTACACCTTC
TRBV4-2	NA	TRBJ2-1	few	CASSQEATYNEQFF	TGTGCCAGCAGCCAAGAGGCTACGTACAATGAGCAGTTCTTC
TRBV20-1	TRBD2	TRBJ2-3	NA	CSAARLAVRGTDTQYF	TGCAGTGCTGCCCGACTAGCGGTGCGGGGCACAGATACGCAGTATTTT
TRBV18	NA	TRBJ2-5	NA	CASSPRPGQETQYF	TGTGCCAGCTCACCACGGCCGGGACAAGAGACCCAGTACTTC
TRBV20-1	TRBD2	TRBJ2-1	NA	CSARVAGRAPDEQFF	TGCAGTGCTAGAGTCGCCGGGAGGGCCCCCGATGAGCAGTTCTTC
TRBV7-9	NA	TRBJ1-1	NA	CASSPRGGFSVNTEAFF	TGTGCCAGCAGCCCCCGGGGGGGCTTTTCGGTGAACACTGAAGCTTTCTTT
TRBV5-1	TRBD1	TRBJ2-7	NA	CASSLGAGTGGFEQYF	TGCGCCAGCAGCTTGGGGGCCGGGACAGGGGGCTTCGAGCAGTACTTC
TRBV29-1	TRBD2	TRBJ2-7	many	CSVAGGRTGYTSYEQYF	TGCAGCGTTGCGGGAGGGCGAACAGGCTATACCTCCTACGAGCAGTACTTC
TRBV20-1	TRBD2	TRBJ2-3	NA	CSARDPKRGRSTDTQYF	TGCAGTGCTAGAGATCCCAAGCGGGGGCGTAGCACAGATACGCAGTATTTT
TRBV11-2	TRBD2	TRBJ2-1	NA	CASSLYSGGAPNEQFF	TGTGCCAGCAGCTTATATAGCGGGGGGGCCCCCAATGAGCAGTTCTTC
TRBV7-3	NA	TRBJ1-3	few	CASSLGGSSGNTIYF	TGTGCCAGCAGCTTAGGCGGCAGCTCTGGAAACACCATATATTTT
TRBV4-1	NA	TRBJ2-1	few	CASCERTNYNEQFF	TGCGCCAGCTGCGAGCGGACTAACTACAATGAGCAGTTCTTC
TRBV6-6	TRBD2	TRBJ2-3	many	CASRARLAGLSTDTQYF	TGTGCCAGCAGGGCCCGACTAGCGGGGCTTAGCACAGATACGCAGTATTTT
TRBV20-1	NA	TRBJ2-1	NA	CSATSGVSSNEQFF	TGCAGTGCCACGTCCGGGGTCTCTTCGAATGAGCAGTTCTTC
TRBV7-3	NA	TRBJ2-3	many	CASSLYGANTDTQYF	TGTGCCAGCAGCTTATATGGGGCCAACACAGATACGCAGTATTTT